Listed below are T cell receptor beta chains from one sample, sequenced in a study of long-term antiretroviral therapy in people with HIV. Generated by immunoSEQ multiplex PCR, the TCRdb table keeps only in-frame clones and is missing some. The sample consists of more than 25,000 clones, 80% to 90% of them appearing once. This specimen consisted of unsorted PBMCs, obtained around 5 years before starting antiretroviral therapy. Receptor source: a man aged 50 to 60 with HIV. Each CDR3 is given with its conserved first and last residue. D genes are given only for firm matches. Size values are once, few and many counts, or a class for expanded clones, and some rows have none.

CDR3 protein: CASSLRRTAEAFF
CDR3 DNA: TGTGCCAGCAGTTTACGCCGGACGGCTGAAGCTTTCTTT
clone size: few
V gene: TRBV28
J gene: TRBJ1-1
D gene: -

CDR3 protein: CASSADFIFGELFF
CDR3 DNA: TGTGCCAGCAGCGCCGACTTCATCTTCGGGGAGCTGTTTTTT
clone size: few
V gene: TRBV14
J gene: TRBJ2-2
D gene: -

CDR3 protein: CASSHHSTSGNTIYF
CDR3 DNA: TGTGCCAGCAGCCACCACTCCACCTCTGGAAACACCATATATTTT
clone size: -
V gene: TRBV6-1
J gene: TRBJ1-3
D gene: -

CDR3 protein: CASSFLERGPYNEQFF
CDR3 DNA: TGTGCCAGCAGTTTCCTTGAGCGGGGGCCCTACAATGAGCAGTTCTTC
clone size: -
V gene: TRBV27
J gene: TRBJ2-1
D gene: TRBD2

CDR3 protein: CASSRTGLSGNTIYF
CDR3 DNA: TGTGCCAGCAGCAGGACAGGGTTGTCTGGAAACACCATATATTTT
clone size: -
V gene: TRBV6-1
J gene: TRBJ1-3
D gene: TRBD1

CDR3 protein: CASSPAGGAFSGNTIYF
CDR3 DNA: TGTGCCAGCTCACCCGCGGGAGGGGCATTCTCTGGAAACACCATATATTTT
clone size: -
V gene: TRBV18
J gene: TRBJ1-3
D gene: -

CDR3 protein: CASSQDAAGSEGDTEAFF
CDR3 DNA: TGTGCCAGCAGCCAAGATGCGGCAGGGTCAGAGGGCGACACTGAAGCTTTCTTT
clone size: -
V gene: TRBV4-2
J gene: TRBJ1-1
D gene: -

CDR3 protein: CASTTPRDLAEAFF
CDR3 DNA: TGTGCCAGCACTACCCCCAGGGATCTCGCTGAAGCTTTCTTT
clone size: -
V gene: TRBV6-1
J gene: TRBJ1-1
D gene: -

CDR3 protein: CASRLAASSYNEQFF
CDR3 DNA: TGTGCCAGCAGATTAGCGGCCAGCTCCTACAATGAGCAGTTCTTC
clone size: -
V gene: TRBV6-5
J gene: TRBJ2-1
D gene: -

CDR3 protein: CSVVSVRQGIEKLFF
CDR3 DNA: TGCAGCGTTGTTTCGGTCCGACAGGGAATAGAAAAACTGTTTTTT
clone size: -
V gene: TRBV29-1
J gene: TRBJ1-4
D gene: TRBD1

CDR3 protein: CASVKTGGEQYF
CDR3 DNA: TGTGCCAGCGTAAAGACAGGTGGCGAGCAGTACTTC
clone size: few
V gene: TRBV2
J gene: TRBJ2-7
D gene: -

CDR3 protein: CASRKQGALTDTQYF
CDR3 DNA: TGCGCCAGCAGAAAACAGGGGGCCCTCACAGATACGCAGTATTTT
clone size: -
V gene: TRBV10-1
J gene: TRBJ2-3
D gene: TRBD1

CDR3 protein: CAISETLVNYGYTF
CDR3 DNA: TGTGCCATCAGTGAAACACTCGTTAACTATGGCTACACCTTC
clone size: -
V gene: TRBV10-3
J gene: TRBJ1-2
D gene: -

CDR3 protein: CAWSGGGGGEKLFF
CDR3 DNA: TGTGCCTGGAGTGGCGGAGGGGGCGGTGAAAAACTGTTTTTT
clone size: -
V gene: TRBV30
J gene: TRBJ1-4
D gene: TRBD1

CDR3 protein: CASSQGPSGVNTDTQYF
CDR3 DNA: TGCGCCAGCAGCCAAGGCCCCTCGGGGGTGAACACAGATACGCAGTATTTT
clone size: -
V gene: TRBV4-3
J gene: TRBJ2-3
D gene: -

CDR3 protein: CASSLDRSYNEQFF
CDR3 DNA: TGTGCCAGCAGCTTGGACAGGAGTTACAATGAGCAGTTCTTC
clone size: -
V gene: TRBV5-5
J gene: TRBJ2-1
D gene: -

CDR3 protein: CASSLLSRTSTDTQYF
CDR3 DNA: TGCGCCAGCAGCTTGCTTTCGCGGACTAGCACAGATACGCAGTATTTT
clone size: -
V gene: TRBV5-1
J gene: TRBJ2-3
D gene: -

CDR3 protein: CATSRRLTGGRTDTQYF
CDR3 DNA: TGTGCCACCAGCAGAAGGTTGACCGGCGGGAGGACAGATACGCAGTATTTT
clone size: -
V gene: TRBV15
J gene: TRBJ2-3
D gene: TRBD2

CDR3 protein: CASSYSRSYGYTF
CDR3 DNA: TGTGCCAGCAGTTACTCGAGAAGCTATGGCTACACCTTC
clone size: -
V gene: TRBV6-5
J gene: TRBJ1-2
D gene: -

CDR3 protein: CASSPNTGELFF
CDR3 DNA: TGCGCCAGCAGTCCGAACACCGGGGAGCTGTTTTTT
clone size: -
V gene: TRBV5-1
J gene: TRBJ2-2
D gene: -

CDR3 protein: CAISRTGAASEQYF
CDR3 DNA: TGTGCCATCAGCAGAACAGGGGCCGCCTCCGAGCAGTACTTC
clone size: once
V gene: TRBV10-3
J gene: TRBJ2-7
D gene: TRBD1

CDR3 protein: CASSLAGANTGELFF
CDR3 DNA: TGTGCCAGCAGCTTGGCGGGAGCGAACACCGGGGAGCTGTTTTTT
clone size: -
V gene: TRBV11-3
J gene: TRBJ2-2
D gene: TRBD2

CDR3 protein: CASSDSSSYEQYF
CDR3 DNA: TGTGCCAGCAGTGACTCGAGCTCCTACGAGCAGTACTTC
clone size: few
V gene: TRBV25-1
J gene: TRBJ2-7
D gene: -

CDR3 protein: CASRNGGLNQPQHF
CDR3 DNA: TGTGCCAGCAGGAACGGGGGGTTAAATCAGCCCCAGCATTTT
clone size: -
V gene: TRBV6-6
J gene: TRBJ1-5
D gene: -

CDR3 protein: CASSPGLWTTEAFF
CDR3 DNA: TGTGCCAGCAGTCCTGGACTCTGGACCACTGAAGCTTTCTTT
clone size: -
V gene: TRBV6-1
J gene: TRBJ1-1
D gene: -

CDR3 protein: CASSQEPLAGGYTGELFF
CDR3 DNA: TGCGCCAGCAGCCAAGAGCCGCTAGCGGGGGGTTACACCGGGGAGCTGTTTTTT
clone size: -
V gene: TRBV4-3
J gene: TRBJ2-2
D gene: TRBD2

CDR3 protein: CASTPGGLQETQYF
CDR3 DNA: TGTGCCAGCACTCCAGGCGGCCTCCAAGAGACCCAGTACTTC
clone size: -
V gene: TRBV9
J gene: TRBJ2-5
D gene: -

CDR3 protein: CASSPLTNSGNTIYF
CDR3 DNA: TGTGCCAGCTCACCACTGACAAACTCTGGAAACACCATATATTTT
clone size: -
V gene: TRBV18
J gene: TRBJ1-3
D gene: -

CDR3 protein: CASSRYITADSANYGYTF
CDR3 DNA: TGTGCCAGCAGCCGATACATAACCGCGGACAGCGCTAACTATGGCTACACCTTC
clone size: -
V gene: TRBV7-9
J gene: TRBJ1-2
D gene: -

CDR3 protein: CASSLRPWGGSSYNEQFF
CDR3 DNA: TGTGCCAGCAGTTTAAGACCCTGGGGCGGGAGCTCCTACAATGAGCAGTTCTTC
clone size: -
V gene: TRBV27
J gene: TRBJ2-1
D gene: TRBD2

CDR3 protein: CASSRGHGYTF
CDR3 DNA: TGCGCCAGCAGCCGGGGGCATGGCTACACCTTC
clone size: -
V gene: TRBV4-3
J gene: TRBJ1-2
D gene: -

CDR3 protein: CASSSPGDTEAFF
CDR3 DNA: TGTGCCAGCAGCTCCCCCGGTGACACTGAAGCTTTCTTT
clone size: -
V gene: TRBV7-3
J gene: TRBJ1-1
D gene: -

CDR3 protein: CASSLSLSAYEQYF
CDR3 DNA: TGCGCCAGCAGCTTATCCCTCTCCGCCTACGAGCAGTACTTC
clone size: -
V gene: TRBV5-4
J gene: TRBJ2-7
D gene: -

CDR3 protein: CASSHPGPDIYGYTF
CDR3 DNA: TGCGCCAGCAGCCATCCCGGACCCGATATCTATGGCTACACCTTC
clone size: -
V gene: TRBV4-1
J gene: TRBJ1-2
D gene: -

CDR3 protein: CASSYSAGETDTQYF
CDR3 DNA: TGTGCCAGCAGTTACTCGGCGGGAGAAACAGATACGCAGTATTTT
clone size: -
V gene: TRBV6-5
J gene: TRBJ2-3
D gene: TRBD2

CDR3 protein: CASSYSRASTEAFF
CDR3 DNA: TGTGCCAGCAGTTACAGCAGGGCGAGTACTGAAGCTTTCTTT
clone size: -
V gene: TRBV6-6
J gene: TRBJ1-1
D gene: -

CDR3 protein: CASSRQGVNEQYF
CDR3 DNA: TGTGCCAGCAGCCGACAGGGTGTCAACGAGCAGTACTTC
clone size: -
V gene: TRBV7-9
J gene: TRBJ2-7
D gene: TRBD1

CDR3 protein: CASSEGNYPGDTQYF
CDR3 DNA: TGTGCCAGCAGTGAAGGTAACTACCCAGGAGATACGCAGTATTTT
clone size: -
V gene: TRBV2
J gene: TRBJ2-3
D gene: -

CDR3 protein: CASVGTGTEAFF
CDR3 DNA: TGTGCCAGTGTAGGAACAGGGACTGAAGCTTTCTTT
clone size: once
V gene: TRBV2
J gene: TRBJ1-1
D gene: -

CDR3 protein: CASSYGTGENYEQYF
CDR3 DNA: TGTGCCAGCAGTTACGGGACAGGGGAAAACTACGAGCAGTACTTC
clone size: -
V gene: TRBV6-5
J gene: TRBJ2-7
D gene: TRBD1

CDR3 protein: CASSPTSVGEYTGELFF
CDR3 DNA: TGTGCCAGCAGCCCCACCTCTGTGGGGGAATACACCGGGGAGCTGTTTTTT
clone size: medium-sized
V gene: TRBV7-8
J gene: TRBJ2-2
D gene: -

CDR3 protein: CASSWRGAQPQHF
CDR3 DNA: TGTGCCAGCAGCTGGCGGGGGGCTCAGCCCCAGCATTTT
clone size: -
V gene: TRBV28
J gene: TRBJ1-5
D gene: -

CDR3 protein: CASSLVGAGSVNYGYTF
CDR3 DNA: TGTGCCAGCAGCTTAGTGGGAGCAGGGTCCGTTAACTATGGCTACACCTTC
clone size: -
V gene: TRBV7-9
J gene: TRBJ1-2
D gene: -

CDR3 protein: CASSLGAGFDQPQHF
CDR3 DNA: TGCGCCAGCAGCTTGGGTGCGGGCTTCGATCAGCCCCAGCATTTT
clone size: -
V gene: TRBV5-1
J gene: TRBJ1-5
D gene: -